The sequence of this T cell receptor beta chain was determined in a study of T cells in narcolepsy listed by TCRdb under 2018. About the investigation overall: Patients with narcolepsy type 1 or type 2 (NT1, NT2) and healthy control donors were enrolled in the study. The study used TCR Vbeta sequencing to track clonotypes in blood and CSF while looking for autoreactive T cells in narcolepsy patients that target self-antigens of hypocretin neurons (hypocretin, TRIB2). The paper's findings and limits, for the study overall: Autoreactive clonotypes were reported to be detected serially in the blood of the same patients and of different patients, but not in the blood of healthy controls. Plots comparing CSF and blood CD4+ T cell clonotypes from the same patient highlighted HCRT-specific and TRIB2-specific autoreactive clonotypes. Patients and controls had similar numbers of sequenced blood memory CD4+ clonotypes, with averages of around 41,000 in patients and 33,354 in controls. No sequences matching autoreactive T cell clones were contained in some blood memory CD4+ repertoires from patients and controls.

Taken from cysteine to phenylalanine, the CDR3 has 14 residues. The only DNA kept is the CDR3, 42 bases in frame from the first base. V has 3 bases trimmed and J has 7 bases trimmed; junction bases matching no gene number 9. The germline V gene gives CDR1 as SGHRS and CDR2 as YFSETQ. Points on this clone: Its antigen remains unidentified. Base quality data are lacking; no much larger clone is found one base away.

The library was generated by the immunoSEQ multiplex PCR assay. TCRdb mirrors the immuneACCESS table, restricted to in-frame sequences. Some clones are absent from its copies; in checked studies, under half trace to an unresolved V gene, and the reason for the others is unknown. The sample yields 11,000 or so clones; around 94% were counted once. The biggest ten clones account for about 1.1% of the sample. For TCR Vbeta sequencing, memory CD4+ T cells were sorted ex vivo from the peripheral blood of both healthy controls and narcolepsy patients. The sample consisted of CD45RA- memory CD4+ T cells from PBMCs. The cell subset or site label corresponds to: memory T cells sorted ex vivo from peripheral blood. The chain is encoded by TRBV5-1 joined to TRBJ2-7, with 8 bases aligning to TRBD1. This TCR was sampled from a human donor with narcolepsy. The DNA sequence is given as TGCGCCAGCAGCTCTAGCCTGGGACAGGCAGAGCAGTACTTC. This encodes CASSSSLGQAEQYF.